This TCR beta chain was retrieved from a study of control samples from healthy donors and cancer patients. TCRdb's copy holds only in-frame clones and misses some; the assay was immunoSEQ multiplex PCR. This table has roughly 160,000 clones, almost 90% appearing once. V gave up 3 bases and J gave up 3 bases, with 12 bases separating them. The CDR3 is made up of 15 amino acids. Germline V gives CDR1 MNHEY, CDR2 SVGEGT. The chain employs TRBV6-2 or TRBV6-3 and TRBJ2-1; D might be TRBD1 (6 bases). This receptor was obtained from a woman in her twenties or thirties in good health. The specimen was blood. CDR3 sequence reads: CASSYGQQNYNEQFF. CDR3 in DNA: TGTGCCAGCAGTTATGGACAGCAGAACTACAATGAGCAGTTCTTC.